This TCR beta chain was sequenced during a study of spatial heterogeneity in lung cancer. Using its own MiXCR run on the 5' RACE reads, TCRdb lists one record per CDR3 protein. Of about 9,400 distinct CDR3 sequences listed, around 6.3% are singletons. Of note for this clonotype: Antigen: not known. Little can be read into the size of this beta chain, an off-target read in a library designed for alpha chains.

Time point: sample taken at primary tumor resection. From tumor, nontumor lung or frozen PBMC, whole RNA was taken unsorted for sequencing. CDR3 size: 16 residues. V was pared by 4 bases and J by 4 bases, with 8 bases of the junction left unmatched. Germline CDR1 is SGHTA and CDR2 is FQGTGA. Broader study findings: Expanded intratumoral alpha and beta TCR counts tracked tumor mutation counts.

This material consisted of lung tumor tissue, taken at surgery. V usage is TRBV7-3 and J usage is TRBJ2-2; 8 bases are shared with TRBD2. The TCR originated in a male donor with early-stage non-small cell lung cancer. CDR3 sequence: CASSYPGGDLTGELFF. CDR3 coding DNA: TGTGCCAGCAGCTACCCCGGGGGGGACCTCACCGGGGAGCTGTTTTTT.